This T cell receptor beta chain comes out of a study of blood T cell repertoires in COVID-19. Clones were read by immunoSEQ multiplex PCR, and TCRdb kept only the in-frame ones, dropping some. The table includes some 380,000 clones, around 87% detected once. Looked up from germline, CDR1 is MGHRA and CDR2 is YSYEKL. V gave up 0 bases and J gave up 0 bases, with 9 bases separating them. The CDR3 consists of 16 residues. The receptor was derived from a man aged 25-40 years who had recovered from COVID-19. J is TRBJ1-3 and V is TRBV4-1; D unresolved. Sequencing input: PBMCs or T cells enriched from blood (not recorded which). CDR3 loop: CASSQETESSGNTIYF. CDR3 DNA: TGCGCCAGCAGCCAAGAAACAGAGAGCTCTGGAAACACCATATATTTT.